The 29 T cell receptor beta chains presented below share a single source sample, sequenced in a study of blood T cell repertoires in COVID-19. The assay was immunoSEQ multiplex PCR, and TCRdb's table has in-frame clones only and misses some. The data hold about 14,000 clones, with around 90% observed a single time. Material for sequencing was peripheral blood. The source is a human donor in a cohort sampled during active COVID-19.

The chain links TRBV27 to TRBJ2-7, with 13 bases matching TRBD2. Per germline, CDR1 MNHEY and CDR2 SMNVEV (reference sequence). CDR3 length: 14 amino acids. The V gene end was trimmed by 6 bases and the J gene end by 5 bases; junction bases not matched to a gene: 4. The CDR3: CASRGLAGLNEQYF. The CDR3 coding sequence is TGTGCCAGCAGGGGACTAGCGGGACTCAACGAGCAGTACTTC.

The CDR3 DNA sequence: TGTGCCAGCACCTCTAGCGGGGGTACGGATACGCAGTATTTT. Translating it yields CASTSSGGTDTQYF. The J gene is TRBJ2-3, the V gene TRBV28; TRBD2 agrees at 10 bases. V lost 7 bases, J lost 6 bases, and 7 bases stayed unmatched. Germline assignment: CDR1 MDHEN and CDR2 SYDVKM. This CDR3 is 14 amino acids long. Filled out from reference TRBV28 and TRBJ2-3, the complete variable domain reads DVKVTQSSRYLVKRTGEKVFLECVQDMDHENMFWYRQDPGLGLRLIYFSYDVKMKEKGDIPEGYSVSREKKERFSLILESASTNQTSMYLCASTSSGGTDTQYFGPGTRLTVL.

The chain employs TRBV5-4 and TRBJ1-4; possible D gene TRBD1, 5 bases. CDR3 length equals 15 residues. V lost 4 bases, J lost 1 base, and 11 bases lay in between. Per germline, CDR1 SGHNT and CDR2 YYREEE (reference sequence). The CDR3 bases are TGTGCCAGCAGCCTCGGAGGGGAAACTAATGAAAAACTGTTTTTT. This codes for CASSLGGETNEKLFF. The variable domain in full, with the rest retrieved from reference TRBV5-4 and TRBJ1-4, is ETGVTQSPTHLIKTRGQQVTLRCSSQSGHNTVSWYQQALGQGPQFIFQYYREEENGRGNFPPRFSGLQFPNYSSELNVNALELDDSALYLCASSLGGETNEKLFFGSGTQLSVL.

The V call is TRBV5-8, the J call TRBJ2-7; D might be TRBD1 (6 bases). V lost 0 bases, J lost 7 bases, and 11 bases lay in between. The CDR3 loop spans 13 amino acids. The germline V gene has CDR1 SGHTS and CDR2 YDEGEE. DNA for the CDR3: TGTGCCAGCAGCTTGGCCGGCGACAGGGAGCAGTACTTC. Translated: CASSLAGDREQYF.

The chain recombines TRBV6-5 with TRBJ2-7; D is perhaps TRBD2 (5 bases). This CDR3 has 15 amino acids. Trimming took 6 bases from V and 3 from J, leaving 18 bases between them. The germline V gene has CDR1 MNHEY and CDR2 SVGAGI. Here the CDR3 DNA reads TGTGCCAGCAGGCCGCGGGCCCTCAATAGCTACGAGCAGTACTTC. Residues: CASRPRALNSYEQYF.

The rearrangement uses TRBV19 and TRBJ1-3; 7 bases fit TRBD1. The germline gives CDR1 LNHDA, CDR2 SQIVND (reference sequence). Germline trimming cut 6 bases from V and 2 bases from J; bases unmatched to any gene: 4. The CDR3 contains 14 residues. CDR3 residues: CASSEQGTGNTIYF. The CDR3 DNA sequence: TGTGCCAGTAGCGAACAGGGGACTGGAAACACCATATATTTT.

This chain links TRBV4-3 with TRBJ2-3; possibly TRBD2 for D (6 bases). The CDR3 has 16 amino acids. Trimming shortened V by 0 bases and J by 2 bases, and 12 bases separated the two germline ends. Germline V gene sequence: CDR1 LGHNA, CDR2 YSLEER. The CDR3 DNA is TGCGCCAGCAGCCAAGATTGGCGGGGCTTCACAGATACGCAGTATTTT. Its translation is CASSQDWRGFTDTQYF.

V and J are TRBV5-6 and TRBJ2-3; TRBD2 aligns across 13 bases. Germline V gives CDR1 SGHDT, CDR2 YYEEEE. The CDR3 spans 16 residues. Germline trimming cut 1 base from V and 6 bases from J; bases unmatched to any gene: 5. CDR3 sequence: CASSLTRTSGGDTQYF. As DNA, the CDR3 is TGTGCCAGCAGCTTGACCAGGACTAGCGGGGGTGATACGCAGTATTTT.

About this clone: The sample has other DNA sequences that encode this CDR3 too. The CDR3 region has the DNA TGTGCCAGCAGTCCCCGCGGGACAGGAAAAGAGACCCAGTACTTC. It encodes CASSPRGTGKETQYF. The chain has TRBV28 and TRBJ2-5; 8 bases agree with TRBD1. The CDR3 loop spans 15 amino acids. Germline loops: CDR1 MDHEN, CDR2 SYDVKM. The junction had 8 bases not matched to a gene; V was cut back by 5 bases and J by 3 bases.

V is TRBV11-1 and J is TRBJ2-7; possible D gene TRBD2, 6 bases. The CDR3 sequence is 14 residues long. CDR1 is SGHAT, CDR2 FQDESV, per germline (reference sequence). V was clipped by 3 bases and J by 0 bases, with 9 bases between them. CDR3 sequence: CASSLLGGSYEQYF. CDR3 nucleotides: TGTGCCAGCAGCTTGCTCGGGGGCTCCTACGAGCAGTACTTC.

CDR3 residues: CASSRGTGGSTEAFF. CDR3 in DNA: TGTGCCAGCAGCCGAGGCACAGGGGGGTCCACTGAAGCTTTCTTT. The J gene is TRBJ1-1, the V gene TRBV11-3; TRBD1 aligns across 8 bases. CDR1 is SGHNT and CDR2 is YENEEA in the germline V gene. This CDR3 spans 15 amino acids. V shed 5 bases and J 4 bases; nucleotides not matched to a gene: 9.

The CDR3 DNA is TGTGCCACTACTCGACAGGAAGAGACCCAGTACTTC. It codes for CATTRQEETQYF. The chain links TRBV28 to TRBJ2-5, with D tentatively TRBD1 (6 bases). The CDR3 contains 12 residues. Deletions cut 10 bases from V and 3 bases from J, with 12 bases between. Germline CDR1 is MDHEN and CDR2 is SYDVKM.

Turning to this clone: At one end, the junction sequence differs from germline, possibly due to a read error. The chain joins TRBV12-3 or TRBV12-4 to TRBJ2-7, with D perhaps TRBD2 (6 bases). This CDR3 contains 13 residues. Here the CDR3 DNA reads TGTGCCAGCAGTATAGCGGAGAATAGGGAGCAGTACTTC. Translation: CASSIAENREQYF.

This chain joins TRBV30 and TRBJ1-2, with D perhaps matching TRBD1 (5 bases). Between the trimmed V and J ends, which lost 3 bases and 7 bases, there was a span of 6 bases. CDR3 size: 10 residues. CDR1 and CDR2 from the germline V gene are GTSNPN and SVGIG (reference sequence). Here the CDR3 reads CAWRRGGYTF. The DNA of the CDR3 is TGTGCCTGGAGAAGGGGTGGCTACACCTTC.

J is TRBJ2-5 and V is TRBV28; TRBD2 aligns across 11 bases. V shed 0 bases, J shed 4 bases, and the junction held 4 bases outside the gene matches. The CDR3 has 16 amino acids. Germline-derived CDR1 and CDR2 are MDHEN and SYDVKM. The CDR3 bases are TGTGCCAGCAGTTTATGGGTAGCGGGGGGGCCAGAGACCCAGTACTTC. It yields the protein CASSLWVAGGPETQYF.

This chain connects TRBV6-2 or TRBV6-3 to TRBJ2-5; weak D call: TRBD1 (6 bases). Trimming pared 1 base from V and 5 bases from J, leaving 14 bases between. Germline loops: CDR1 MNHEY, CDR2 SVGEGT. This CDR3 region has 15 residues. CDR3 nucleotide sequence: TGTGCCAGCAGTTACTTGGGGGCCGGGTTCGAGACCCAGTACTTC. Translation gives CASSYLGAGFETQYF.

V usage is TRBV24-1 and J usage is TRBJ1-5, with 8 bases identical to TRBD1. CDR3 size: 16 residues. Trimming at V came to 4 bases and at J to 4 bases, leaving 8 bases not matched to a gene. Germline V gene data show CDR1 as KGHDR and CDR2 as SFDVKD. In DNA form, the CDR3 reads TGTGCCACCAGTGAACCAGGGGGCGCGGGAAATCAGCCCCAGCATTTT. This gives the protein CATSEPGGAGNQPQHF.

CDR3: CASSYDRAGANVLTF. CDR3 in DNA: TGCGCCAGCAGCTACGACAGGGCTGGGGCCAACGTCCTGACTTTC. The chain carries TRBV5-1 and TRBJ2-6; TRBD1 matches 7 bases. The V gene's germline CDR1 is SGHRS and CDR2 YFSETQ. The CDR3 is 15 residues long. Losses at the gene ends were 3 bases for V and 2 bases for J; bases not matched to a gene: 2.

This sequence joins TRBV5-4 and TRBJ2-5, with a tentative D call TRBD1 (6 bases). From germline, CDR1 is SGHNT and CDR2 YYREEE (reference sequence). The CDR3 spans 15 residues. V was cut by 3 bases and J by 4 bases, with 16 bases left in between. CDR3 residues: CASSSLQGVGETQYF. The CDR3 DNA follows: TGTGCCAGCAGCTCGCTACAGGGAGTGGGAGAGACCCAGTACTTC.

The chain links TRBV6-5 to TRBJ2-1; 9 positions agree with TRBD2. This CDR3 contains 15 residues. The V and J ends lost 5 bases and 7 bases, in that order; junction bases with no gene match: 9. Germline values: CDR1 MNHEY, CDR2 SVGAGI. The CDR3 DNA reads as TGTGCCAGCAGTCCGGCTTCTAGCGGGGAGAATGAGCAGTTCTTC. This encodes CASSPASSGENEQFF.

The rearrangement uses TRBV24-1 and TRBJ2-1; 10 nucleotides align to TRBD2. The CDR3 is 17 amino acids. V gave up 4 bases and J gave up 4 bases; unmatched junction bases: 9. CDR1 KGHDR and CDR2 SFDVKD come from the germline V gene. CDR3 amino acids: CATSEASSGGPYNEQFF. CDR3 coding DNA: TGTGCCACCAGTGAGGCGTCTAGCGGGGGCCCATACAATGAGCAGTTCTTC.

The chain couples TRBV5-6 to TRBJ2-7; D is perhaps TRBD1 (6 bases). Germline V lookup: CDR1 SGHDT, CDR2 YYEEEE. Deletions cut 4 bases from V and 0 bases from J, with 14 bases between. This CDR3 spans 15 amino acids. The CDR3 loop reads CASSRDTPISYEQYF. In DNA, the CDR3 is TGTGCCAGCAGCCGGGACACCCCCATCTCCTACGAGCAGTACTTC.

This chain connects TRBV6-5 to TRBJ1-2, with 9 bases matching TRBD1. Germline-derived CDR1 and CDR2 are MNHEY and SVGAGI. The CDR3 contains 15 residues. V trimming: 5 bases; J trimming: 10 bases; junction bases outside the gene matches: 14. This CDR3 reads CASSKPGQGRFAYTF. The CDR3 DNA follows: TGTGCCAGCAGTAAACCGGGACAGGGACGGTTCGCCTACACCTTC.

This chain uses TRBV6-5 with TRBJ2-7; 8 bases line up with TRBD1. This CDR3 is built from 14 residues. With 2 bases clipped from V and 10 bases from J, the junction kept 10 bases outside the gene matches. Germline lookup yields CDR1 MNHEY and CDR2 SVGAGI. DNA of the CDR3: TGTGCCAGCAGTTACAAAGGACAGGGAACGGTACAGTACTTC. It is translated as CASSYKGQGTVQYF.

V is TRBV28 and J is TRBJ1-2, with TRBD1 identical over 8 bases. Germline CDR1 reads MDHEN; CDR2 reads SYDVKM. V lost 7 bases and J lost 3; bases outside the gene matches: 1. The length of the CDR3 is 12 residues. The CDR3 DNA reads as TGTGCCAGCATACAGGGGGACTATGGCTACACCTTC. Its protein product is CASIQGDYGYTF.

V gene TRBV7-9 combines with J gene TRBJ2-5, with a weak D call TRBD1 (6 bases). Trimming took 6 bases from V and 1 from J, leaving 12 bases between them. The germline CDR1 and CDR2 sequences are SEHNR and FQNEAQ (reference sequence). The CDR3 has 14 residues. The CDR3 DNA follows: TGTGCCAGCAGTCCAATACAGGGCCAAGAGACCCAGTACTTC. Amino acids: CASSPIQGQETQYF.

J is TRBJ2-5 and V is TRBV25-1; 8 nucleotides align to TRBD1. With V trimmed by 2 bases and J by 2 bases, 4 bases remained unmatched. The CDR3 covers 15 residues. Germline V gives CDR1 MGHDK, CDR2 SYGVNS. DNA for the CDR3: TGTGCCAGCAGTGAAGAGGACAGGGAACAAGAGACCCAGTACTTC. Protein: CASSEEDREQETQYF.

The chain employs TRBV24-1 and TRBJ2-6; D is unclear. The CDR3 is 15 amino acids. Germline CDR1 KGHDR, CDR2 SFDVKD. V was cut by 5 bases and J by 3 bases, with 10 bases left in between. CDR3 nucleotide sequence: TGTGCCACCAGTGCCCTCCTAAATGGGGCCAACGTCCTGACTTTC. Its translation is CATSALLNGANVLTF.

The genes are TRBV6-6 and TRBJ2-2, with 7 bases fitting TRBD2. CDR3 size: 15 residues. Trimming removed 0 bases from V and 5 bases from J; junction bases left unmatched: 3. Per germline, CDR1 MNHNY and CDR2 SVGAGI (reference sequence). The CDR3 protein is CASSYSNGRTGELFF. Written as DNA, the CDR3 is TGTGCCAGCAGTTACTCAAACGGGAGGACCGGGGAGCTGTTTTTT.